These T cell receptor beta chains were read from a single sample in a study of T cells in Graves' hyperthyroidism and ophthalmopathy. From the multiplex PCR reads, TCRdb called clonotypes with MiXCR, one entry per CDR3 protein. The sample has hundreds of thousands of distinct CDR3 sequences, 12% to 15% seen once. Sequenced material: blood. Receptor source: a woman younger than 35 with Graves' hyperthyroidism. Each CDR3 is given with its conserved first and last residue. D genes are given only for firm matches. Clone size is given for some rows only: seen once, a few or many times, or a class if the clone is expanded.

d_gene	v_gene	j_gene	len	abundance	CDR3nt	CDR3aa
TRBD1	TRBV6-2/TRBV6-3	TRBJ1-2	15	many	TGTGCCAGCAGGCGACGACAGGGAACTTACTATGGCTACACCTTC	CASRRRQGTYYGYTF
NA	TRBV6-1	TRBJ1-2	15	NA	TGTGCCAGCAGTCCCACGGGAGCGGATAACTATGGCTACACCTTC	CASSPTGADNYGYTF
NA	TRBV6-1	TRBJ2-7	12	NA	TGTGCCAGCAGTGATCTTTTATACGAGCAGTACTTC	CASSDLLYEQYF
TRBD2	TRBV28	TRBJ2-1	21	NA	TGTGCCAGCAGTTACTCGAAGTTGCTCGATAGCGGGAGGGCCGATTACAATGAGCAGTTCTTC	CASSYSKLLDSGRADYNEQFF
TRBD2	TRBV7-2	TRBJ2-7	17	many	TGTGCCAGCAGCTTATCGGGGGGTGCGCAAGCGGGCTACGAGCAGTACTTC	CASSLSGGAQAGYEQYF
TRBD2	TRBV29-1	TRBJ2-1	19	NA	TGCAGCGTTCCCAGCGGGACTAGCGGGAGAGGAGCGACCTACAATGAGCAGTTCTTC	CSVPSGTSGRGATYNEQFF
NA	TRBV11-3	TRBJ2-2	14	NA	TGTGCCAGCACCCAGCAAGTGAACACCGGGGAGCTGTTTTTT	CASTQQVNTGELFF
TRBD1	TRBV27	TRBJ2-7	14	few	TGTGCCAGCAGTTTAAAGGGGGCGTCCTACGAGCAGTACTTC	CASSLKGASYEQYF
NA	TRBV19	TRBJ1-1	13	few	TGTGCCAGTAGTAACCAGGTCTACACTGAAGCTTTCTTT	CASSNQVYTEAFF
NA	TRBV20-1	TRBJ2-7	13	few	TGCAGTGCTAATTACTTCGGCTCTTACGAGCAGTACTTC	CSANYFGSYEQYF
TRBD2	TRBV7-2	TRBJ2-3	16	NA	TGTGCCAGCAGCTTCTTTCCAGCGGGAGCCACAGATACGCAGTATTTT	CASSFFPAGATDTQYF
TRBD1	TRBV7-9	TRBJ2-7	14	NA	TGTGCCAGCAGCTTGCAGGGGGCGACAGCCGAGCAGTACTTC	CASSLQGATAEQYF
NA	TRBV10-3	TRBJ2-5	11	NA	TGTGCCATCAGTGCTCGGGAGACCCAGTACTTC	CAISARETQYF
NA	TRBV7-9	TRBJ1-6	15	NA	TGTGCCAGCAGCTACGGTCTTTCCTACAGTTCACCCCTCCACTTT	CASSYGLSYSSPLHF
NA	TRBV4-1	TRBJ2-7	16	NA	TGCGCCAGCAGCCAAGAAAGGGGACACCTTTCCTACGAGCAGTACTTC	CASSQERGHLSYEQYF
TRBD1	TRBV6-2/TRBV6-3	TRBJ2-5	13	few	TGTGCCAGCAGGCCAACAGGGGCAGAGACCCAGTACTTC	CASRPTGAETQYF
TRBD2	TRBV5-1	TRBJ2-2	16	NA	TGCGCCAGCAGCTTGGACGCGGGAGGGCTCACCGGGGAGCTGTTTTTT	CASSLDAGGLTGELFF
NA	TRBV15	TRBJ1-2	13	NA	TGTGCCACCAGCAGAGGGGGGGGATATGGCTACACCTTC	CATSRGGGYGYTF
NA	TRBV20-1	TRBJ2-7	13	NA	TGCAGTGCTAGGTCAGCCCCCTCCTACGAGCAGTACTTC	CSARSAPSYEQYF
TRBD2	TRBV20-1	TRBJ2-7	14	many	TGCAGTGCTAGAGGCCAGCGGGACGCGTACGAGCAGTACTTC	CSARGQRDAYEQYF
TRBD2	TRBV5-1	TRBJ2-1	16	few	TGCGCCAGCGGGTCCCAAGCGGGATTTACCTACAATGAGCAGTTCTTC	CASGSQAGFTYNEQFF
NA	TRBV4-1	TRBJ2-6	16	few	TGCGCCAGCAGTTTGACGGCTTACTCTGGGGCCAACGTCCTGACTTTC	CASSLTAYSGANVLTF
NA	TRBV12-3/TRBV12-4	TRBJ1-3	15	many	TGTGCCAGCAGTTTAGCAGGGAAGAATTGGAACACCATATATTTT	CASSLAGKNWNTIYF
NA	TRBV20-1	TRBJ2-6	17	NA	TGCAGTGCTAGGAGGGGTCCATTAAGAGCTGGGGCCAACGTCCTGACTTTC	CSARRGPLRAGANVLTF
TRBD1	TRBV10-3	TRBJ2-2	15	few	TGTGCCATCGGACTCGGGACAGGGGTCCTCAGTAAGCTGTTTTTT	CAIGLGTGVLSKLFF
TRBD2	TRBV27	TRBJ2-7	15	NA	TGTGCCAGCAGTTTACTAGCGGGAGATCGATACGAGCAGTACTTC	CASSLLAGDRYEQYF
NA	TRBV12-3/TRBV12-4	TRBJ2-5	14	many	TGTGCCAGCAGTTTTGGACTGCCCGGGGAGACCCAGTACTTC	CASSFGLPGETQYF
NA	TRBV20-1	TRBJ2-7	18	many	TGCAGTGCTAGAGCATTATGGGGGGTAGGACGTACTTCCTACGAGCAGTACTTC	CSARALWGVGRTSYEQYF
NA	TRBV2	TRBJ1-5	15	few	TGTGCCAGCAAAAAGGGCAGTTATAGCAATCAGCCCCAGCATTTT	CASKKGSYSNQPQHF
TRBD2	TRBV14	TRBJ2-6	23	NA	TGTGCCAGCAGCCAAGATACCCCCAAGCCCCGACTAGCGGGAGGGCTTGGGGCCAACGTCCTGACTTTC	CASSQDTPKPRLAGGLGANVLTF
TRBD2	TRBV20-1	TRBJ2-3	17	many	TGCAGTGCTGCGAACAGACTAGCGGGGGACGTAGTAGATACGCAGTATTTT	CSAANRLAGDVVDTQYF
NA	TRBV7-8	TRBJ1-2	12	many	TGTGCCAGCAGCTCTTTCGGCTATGGCTACACCTTC	CASSSFGYGYTF